A single sample is the source of the 21 T cell receptor beta chains below, sequenced in a study of shared clonotypes between healthy human individuals. Naive CD8 cells comprised CD45RO-negative, CCR7-positively selected cells, excluding terminally differentiated effector memory CD45RA+ cells. Produced via immunoSEQ multiplex PCR; TCRdb's table is partial and in-frame only. The data hold around 2,000,000 clones, with over 85% observed a single time. Sequencing used naive CD8+ T cells sorted from blood. The source of these receptors is a man between 18 and 29 years old in good health.

The DNA for the CDR3 is TGTGCCAGCAGCTTTCGGACAGGGGTCCCTGAAGCTTTCTTT. This sequence encodes CASSFRTGVPEAFF. The chain is built from TRBV5-6 and TRBJ1-1; 9 bases are a match to TRBD1. CDR3 length equals 14 residues. In germline, CDR1 is SGHDT, CDR2 YYEEEE. The V and J ends lost 2 bases and 6 bases, in that order; junction bases with no gene match: 5.

The V gene is TRBV4-1, the J gene TRBJ2-3, with TRBD2 matching over 10 bases. Trimming took 6 bases from V and 5 from J; bases not matched to a gene: 8. CDR1 is MGHRA and CDR2 is YSYEKL in the germline V gene. CDR3 size: 15 residues. The CDR3 DNA reads TGCGCCAGCAGATCTAGCGGGAGTTTGTTAGATACGCAGTATTTT. It translates to CASRSSGSLLDTQYF.

Regarding this clone: The sample contains more than one DNA sequence encoding this CDR3. The J gene is TRBJ2-3, the V gene TRBV10-1; D may be TRBD1 or TRBD2 (5 bases each). V was pared by 3 bases and J by 0 bases, with 7 bases between. Germline V gene sequence: CDR1 WNHNN, CDR2 SYGVQD (reference sequence). The CDR3 length is 14 residues. The CDR3 DNA follows: TGCGCCAGCAGTGATGGGGGTAGCACAGATACGCAGTATTTT. Its translation: CASSDGGSTDTQYF.

This clone was seen a few times. V gene TRBV7-9 combines with J gene TRBJ2-7, with a possible D match to TRBD2 (5 bases). Germline assignment: CDR1 SEHNR and CDR2 FQNEAQ (reference sequence). V was shortened by 3 bases and J by 7 bases, with 16 bases between the two germline ends. The CDR3 is 14 residues long. Here the CDR3 DNA reads TGTGCCAGCAGCTTTCCCCTCACTAGGGAGGAGCAGTACTTC. It is translated as CASSFPLTREEQYF.

The genes are TRBV4-1 and TRBJ2-1, with 8 bases matching TRBD1. The CDR3 is made up of 17 amino acids. The germline CDR1 and CDR2 sequences are MGHRA and YSYEKL. The trim removed 4 bases at V and 6 bases at J, leaving 14 bases unmatched. CDR3 DNA sequence: TGCGCCAGCAGCCCGCAAGGCCGGGGACAGGCTTTCAATGAGCAGTTCTTC. Encoded protein: CASSPQGRGQAFNEQFF.

The chain carries TRBV11-2 and TRBJ1-6; no clear D. The V end was cut by 2 bases, the J end by 0 bases, with 14 bases between. From germline, CDR1 is SGHAT and CDR2 FQNNGV. This CDR3 is built from 18 residues. CDR3 nucleotides: TGTGCCAGCAGCTTAACCTATCCCTACAGCTCCTATAATTCACCCCTCCACTTT. Protein product: CASSLTYPYSSYNSPLHF.

V is TRBV9 and J is TRBJ1-3; 8 bases are a match to TRBD1. Germline CDR1 reads SGDLS; CDR2 reads YYNGEE. The CDR3 consists of 15 residues. V shed 4 bases, J shed 4 bases, and the junction held 7 bases outside the gene matches. CDR3 nucleotide sequence: TGTGCCAGCAGCTATGCGGACAGGGCAGGAAACACCATATATTTT. Its translation: CASSYADRAGNTIYF.

The J gene is TRBJ2-5, the V gene TRBV4-1; 7 nucleotides match TRBD2. Looked up from germline, CDR1 is MGHRA and CDR2 is YSYEKL. The CDR3 is 15 residues long. J was trimmed by 5 bases and V by 4 bases; bases with no gene match: 10. CDR3 region: CASSPLGGVSETQYF. CDR3 bases: TGCGCCAGCAGCCCTCTGGGGGGGGTTTCCGAGACCCAGTACTTC.

This sequence joins TRBV7-8 and TRBJ1-1; TRBD1 might be the D (5 bases). CDR3 length equals 16 residues. Trimming removed 1 base from V and 4 bases from J, with 16 bases in between. Germline values: CDR1 SGHVS, CDR2 FQNEAQ. CDR3 loop: CASSLVPEGKGTEAFF. The CDR3 DNA reads as TGTGCCAGCAGCTTAGTTCCGGAGGGGAAGGGCACTGAAGCTTTCTTT.

J is TRBJ2-7 and V is TRBV5-6; 10 bases agree with TRBD1. Germline V lookup: CDR1 SGHDT, CDR2 YYEEEE. V was pared by 0 bases and J by 4 bases, with 4 bases of the junction left unmatched. The CDR3 length is 15 residues. CDR3 nucleotide sequence: TGTGCCAGCAGCTTGGAGACAGGGGGCAGGTACGAGCAGTACTTC. Translation: CASSLETGGRYEQYF.

The chain combines TRBV5-4 with TRBJ1-6; 7 bases match TRBD1. This CDR3 spans 14 amino acids. After removal of 1 base from V and 8 bases from J, the junction contained 3 bases not matched to a gene. Germline CDR1 and CDR2: SGHNT and YYREEE (reference sequence). In nucleotides, the CDR3 is TGTGCCAGCAGCTTGAGGCAGGGGGATTCACCCCTCCACTTT. It specifies CASSLRQGDSPLHF.

This clone occurred once. The rearrangement links TRBV5-8 to TRBJ2-1; D gene ambiguous. The CDR3 covers 15 residues. The germline gives CDR1 SGHTS, CDR2 YDEGEE. V shed 0 bases and J shed 9 bases, with 16 bases lying between them. CDR3 sequence (DNA): TGTGCCAGCAGCTTGGAAAATAAGTGGCTCATTGAGCAGTTCTTC. Its translation is CASSLENKWLIEQFF.

V usage is TRBV5-6 and J usage is TRBJ2-3; no clear D. The V end was cut by 4 bases, the J end by 1 base, with 13 bases between. The CDR3 runs 15 residues. Germline V gene data show CDR1 as SGHDT and CDR2 as YYEEEE. The CDR3 region has the DNA TGTGCCAGCAGCCCCGCTGGGTTTGGCACAGATACGCAGTATTTT. It translates to CASSPAGFGTDTQYF.

The chain carries TRBV30 and TRBJ1-2; possible D gene TRBD1, 5 bases. The germline gives CDR1 GTSNPN, CDR2 SVGIG (reference sequence). This CDR3 has 15 amino acids. Trimming removed 2 bases from V and 0 bases from J, with 13 bases in between. The CDR3 spells CAWSPPAGSNYGYTF. DNA for the CDR3: TGTGCCTGGAGTCCCCCCGCAGGGTCTAACTATGGCTACACCTTC.

The V call is TRBV2, the J call TRBJ2-3; unclear D gene. Germline V gene sequence: CDR1 SNHLY, CDR2 FYNNEI. This CDR3 comprises 13 residues. Trimming cost V 7 bases and J 4 bases, with 12 bases left between them. DNA of the CDR3: TGTGCCAGCAACCCTTCCTCCCCAGATACGCAGTATTTT. Protein: CASNPSSPDTQYF.

The chain carries TRBV28 and TRBJ1-2; perhaps TRBD1 as D (5 bases). The germline V and J ends were trimmed by 5 bases and 3 bases, with 16 bases remaining between them. Per germline, CDR1 MDHEN and CDR2 SYDVKM. CDR3 size: 15 residues. The CDR3 sequence: CASSPPGSQDYGYTF. The CDR3 nucleotides read TGTGCCAGCAGTCCACCAGGGAGTCAAGACTATGGCTACACCTTC.

V is TRBV6-5 and J is TRBJ1-4; 11 nucleotides line up with TRBD1. In germline, CDR1 is MNHEY, CDR2 SVGAGI. With V trimmed by 6 bases and J by 7 bases, 4 bases remained unmatched. The CDR3 totals 14 residues. CDR3 protein: CASSPGTGGEKLFF. CDR3 nucleotides: TGTGCCAGCAGCCCCGGGACAGGGGGTGAAAAACTGTTTTTT.

V and J are TRBV2 and TRBJ1-2; 10 nucleotides align to TRBD1. V shed 7 bases and J 3 bases; nucleotides not matched to a gene: 5. Germline V gene sequence: CDR1 SNHLY, CDR2 FYNNEI. The CDR3 consists of 14 residues. CDR3 DNA: TGTGCCAGCATTTCAGGACAGGGGGACTATGGCTACACCTTC. Its protein is CASISGQGDYGYTF.

For this clone: Other DNA sequences of this sample code for an identical CDR3. V is TRBV6-5 and J is TRBJ1-2; no reliable D call. Germline CDR1 is MNHEY and CDR2 is SVGAGI. Trimming removed 2 bases at V and 3 bases at J, with 7 bases between. The CDR3 length is 13 residues. Here the CDR3 reads CASSYGSYYGYTF. The CDR3 DNA follows: TGTGCCAGCAGTTACGGGAGCTACTATGGCTACACCTTC.

This clone was recorded only once. This chain joins TRBV4-1 and TRBJ2-1; D unclear. The germline V and J ends were trimmed by 3 bases and 0 bases, with 6 bases remaining between them. Germline V gene lookup returns CDR1 MGHRA and CDR2 YSYEKL. The CDR3 runs 14 residues. The CDR3 spells CASSHQDSYNEQFF. The CDR3 DNA reads as TGCGCCAGCAGCCATCAGGACTCCTACAATGAGCAGTTCTTC.

The chain carries TRBV28 and TRBJ1-1; D possibly corresponds to TRBD1 (6 bases). CDR1 MDHEN and CDR2 SYDVKM come from the germline V gene. The V and J ends lost 3 bases and 4 bases respectively, with 15 bases between them. CDR3 length: 15 residues. Written as DNA, the CDR3 is TGTGCCAGCAGTTTCCAGGGGAGTCGGGGCACTGAAGCTTTCTTT. Translated: CASSFQGSRGTEAFF.